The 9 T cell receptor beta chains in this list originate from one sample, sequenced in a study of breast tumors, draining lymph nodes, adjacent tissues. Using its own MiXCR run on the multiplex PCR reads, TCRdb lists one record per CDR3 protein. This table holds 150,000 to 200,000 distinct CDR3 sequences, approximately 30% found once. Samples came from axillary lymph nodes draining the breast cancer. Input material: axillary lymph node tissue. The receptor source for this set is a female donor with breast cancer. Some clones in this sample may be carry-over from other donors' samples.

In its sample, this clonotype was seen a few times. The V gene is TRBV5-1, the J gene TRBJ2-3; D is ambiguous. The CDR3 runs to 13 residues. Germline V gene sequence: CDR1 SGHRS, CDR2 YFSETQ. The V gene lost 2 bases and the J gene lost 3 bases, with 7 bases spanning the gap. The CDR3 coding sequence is TGCGCCAGCAGCTTTGATGGAACAGATACGCAGTATTTT. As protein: CASSFDGTDTQYF.

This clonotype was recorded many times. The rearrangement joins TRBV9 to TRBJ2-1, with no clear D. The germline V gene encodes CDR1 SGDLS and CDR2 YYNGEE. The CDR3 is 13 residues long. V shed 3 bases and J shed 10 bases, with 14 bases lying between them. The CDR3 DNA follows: TGTGCCAGCAGCGCCCCCTGGACGGAAGAGCAGTTCTTC. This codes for CASSAPWTEEQFF.

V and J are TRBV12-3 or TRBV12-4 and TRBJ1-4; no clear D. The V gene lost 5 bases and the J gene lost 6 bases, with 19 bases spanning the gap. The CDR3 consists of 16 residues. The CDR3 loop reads CASSLRAGGPDEKLFF. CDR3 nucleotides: TGTGCCAGCAGTCTTAGAGCGGGAGGGCCGGATGAAAAACTGTTTTTT.

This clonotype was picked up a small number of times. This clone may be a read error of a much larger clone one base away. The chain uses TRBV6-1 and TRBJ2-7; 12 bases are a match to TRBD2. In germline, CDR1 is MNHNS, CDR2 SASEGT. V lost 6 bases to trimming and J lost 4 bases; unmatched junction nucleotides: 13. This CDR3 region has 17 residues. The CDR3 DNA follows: TGTGCCAGCAGGCCTGGACTAGCGGGGAGAGGAGGGTACGAGCAGTACTTC. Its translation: CASRPGLAGRGGYEQYF.

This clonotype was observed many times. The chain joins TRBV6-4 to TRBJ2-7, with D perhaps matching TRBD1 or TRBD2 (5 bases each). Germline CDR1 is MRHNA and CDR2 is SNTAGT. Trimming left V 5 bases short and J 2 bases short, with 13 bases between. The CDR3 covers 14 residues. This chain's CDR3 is CASSNRDRAYEQYF. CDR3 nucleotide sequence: TGTGCCAGCAGTAACCGGGACCGGGCCTACGAGCAGTACTTC.

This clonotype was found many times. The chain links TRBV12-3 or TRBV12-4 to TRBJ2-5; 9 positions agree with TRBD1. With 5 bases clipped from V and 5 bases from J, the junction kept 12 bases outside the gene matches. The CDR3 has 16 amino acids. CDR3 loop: CASSLGTGQKWETQYF. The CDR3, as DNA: TGTGCCAGCAGTCTGGGGACAGGGCAGAAATGGGAGACCCAGTACTTC.

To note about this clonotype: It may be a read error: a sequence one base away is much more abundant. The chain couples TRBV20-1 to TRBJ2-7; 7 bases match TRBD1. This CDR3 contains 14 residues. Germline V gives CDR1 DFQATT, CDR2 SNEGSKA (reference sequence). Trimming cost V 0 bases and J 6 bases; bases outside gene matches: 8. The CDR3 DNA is TGCAGTGCTAGAGACCGACAGGGCGCCTCCGAGCAGTACTTC. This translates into CSARDRQGASEQYF.

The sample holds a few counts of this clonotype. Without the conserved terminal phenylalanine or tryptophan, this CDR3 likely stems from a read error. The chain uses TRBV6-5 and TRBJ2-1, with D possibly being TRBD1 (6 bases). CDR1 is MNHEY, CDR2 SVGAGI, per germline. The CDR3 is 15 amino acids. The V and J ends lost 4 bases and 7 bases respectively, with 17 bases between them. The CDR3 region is CASSLTGVNSNEQFL. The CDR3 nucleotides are TGTGCCAGCAGTTTGACAGGAGTAAATTCGAATGAGCAGTTCCTC.

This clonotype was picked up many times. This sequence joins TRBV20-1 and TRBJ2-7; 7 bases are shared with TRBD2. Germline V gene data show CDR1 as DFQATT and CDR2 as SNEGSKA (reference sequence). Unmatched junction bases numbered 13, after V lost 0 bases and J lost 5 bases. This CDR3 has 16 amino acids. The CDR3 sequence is CSARDVSGTGEHEQYF. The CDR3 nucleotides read TGCAGTGCTAGAGATGTCAGCGGGACGGGAGAGCACGAGCAGTACTTC.